Listed here are 32 T cell receptor beta chains from one sample, sequenced in a study of blood T cell repertoires in COVID-19. Clones were sequenced by immunoSEQ multiplex PCR, and TCRdb holds only the in-frame ones, with some missing. This table has more than 300,000 clones, roughly 86% appearing once. Input material: peripheral blood. The receptors come from a woman in her fifties or sixties with acute or convalescent COVID-19.

The chain links TRBV4-1 to TRBJ2-1; TRBD2 matches 11 bases. Germline CDR1 MGHRA, CDR2 YSYEKL. The CDR3 has 16 amino acids. The V gene end was trimmed by 6 bases and the J gene end by 1 base; junction bases not matched to a gene: 5. The CDR3 loop is CASSRTSGLSYNEQFF. CDR3 DNA sequence: TGCGCCAGCAGTCGGACTAGCGGGTTGTCCTACAATGAGCAGTTCTTC.

The rearrangement uses TRBV28 and TRBJ2-1; 7 bases align to TRBD2. This CDR3 spans 16 amino acids. Germline CDR1 MDHEN, CDR2 SYDVKM. Trimming took 5 bases from V and 0 from J; bases not matched to a gene: 7. CDR3 sequence (DNA): TGTGCCAGCAGTAACCCTCGCGGGAGCTCCTACAATGAGCAGTTCTTC. Protein product: CASSNPRGSSYNEQFF.

The chain has TRBV28 and TRBJ2-3; TRBD2 aligns across 12 bases. This CDR3 comprises 17 residues. The J segment lost 3 bases and the V segment lost 4 bases, leaving 8 bases of the junction unmatched. CDR1 and CDR2 (germline): MDHEN, SYDVKM. The CDR3 protein is CASSSPSGRARTDTQYF. The CDR3 bases are TGTGCCAGCAGTTCCCCTAGCGGGAGGGCCCGGACAGATACGCAGTATTTT.

The V gene is TRBV5-1, the J gene TRBJ2-7; 8 positions agree with TRBD1. V gave up 4 bases and J gave up 6 bases; unmatched junction bases: 12. Germline loops: CDR1 SGHRS, CDR2 YFSETQ. The CDR3 spans 15 residues. Here the CDR3 DNA reads TGCGCCAGCAGCCTCCTCGGGCAGGGGGCCGGCGAGCAGTACTTC. Translated, it gives CASSLLGQGAGEQYF.

V gene TRBV21-1 combines with J gene TRBJ2-1; whether TRBD2, the table's D call, matches the DNA was not checked. TRBV21-1 is given as a pseudogene. The CDR3 has 19 residues. The CDR3 here is CASSLQTSGRQINYNEQFF. The CDR3 DNA follows: TGTGCCAGCAGCTTGCAGACTAGCGGGAGGCAAATAAACTACAATGAGCAGTTCTTC.

The rearrangement links TRBV3-1 (or the pseudogene TRBV3-2) to TRBJ2-7; D is possibly TRBD2 (7 bases). V gave up 3 bases and J gave up 1 base, with 16 bases separating them. The length of the CDR3 is 16 residues. CDR1 is LGHDT and CDR2 is YNNKEL in the germline V gene (reference sequence). The CDR3 nucleotides read TGTGCCAGCAGCCACTCTGGGGGGGCCAAATCCTACGAGCAGTACTTC. Translating it yields CASSHSGGAKSYEQYF.

The rearrangement joins TRBV7-2 to TRBJ2-2; possibly TRBD2 for D (6 bases). Germline lookup yields CDR1 SGHTA and CDR2 FQGNSA. There are 14 residues in the CDR3. V gave up 6 bases and J gave up 3 bases, with 11 bases separating them. CDR3 sequence: CASSPTGDTGELFF. The CDR3 bases are TGTGCCAGCAGTCCCACGGGAGACACCGGGGAGCTGTTTTTT.

This clone was counted once. V and J are TRBV7-3 and TRBJ2-1; D gene ambiguous. Germline CDR1 is SGHTA and CDR2 is FQGTGA. V lost 4 bases to trimming and J lost 7 bases, with 8 bases between them. The CDR3 contains 12 residues. CDR3 protein: CASSSPRNEQFF. The CDR3 region has the DNA TGTGCCAGCAGCTCACCGAGGAATGAGCAGTTCTTC.

J is TRBJ2-5 and V is TRBV11-3; 8 nucleotides match TRBD1. V trimming: 4 bases; J trimming: 5 bases; junction bases outside the gene matches: 6. This CDR3 region has 14 residues. In germline, CDR1 is SGHNT, CDR2 YENEEA. DNA for the CDR3: TGTGCCAGCAGCTCCGGGACAGGCGTGGAGACCCAGTACTTC. Its protein is CASSSGTGVETQYF.

This rearrangement joins TRBV29-1 to TRBJ2-1, with 7 bases matching TRBD2. With V trimmed by 7 bases and J by 7 bases, 19 bases remained unmatched. The CDR3 contains 16 residues. Germline lookup yields CDR1 SQVTM and CDR2 ANQGSEA. DNA for the CDR3: TGCAGCGACACACGTAGGGTGGCGGGAGTTGGGAATGAGCAGTTCTTC. Translating gives CSDTRRVAGVGNEQFF.

Only one count was recorded for this clone. The rearrangement joins TRBV9 to TRBJ1-5; D unresolved. Germline-derived CDR1 and CDR2 are SGDLS and YYNGEE. Between the trimmed V and J ends, which lost 0 bases and 0 bases, there was a span of 10 bases. This CDR3 contains 16 residues. Written as DNA, the CDR3 is TGTGCCAGCAGCGTAGACCCAGATTATAGCAATCAGCCCCAGCATTTT. Its protein is CASSVDPDYSNQPQHF.

The chain combines TRBV27 with TRBJ2-1; 7 bases are shared with TRBD1. Trimming took 6 bases from V and 6 from J; bases not matched to a gene: 11. This CDR3 comprises 15 residues. Germline CDR1 MNHEY, CDR2 SMNVEV (reference sequence). The CDR3 loop reads CASRGIGGISNEQFF. CDR3 nucleotides: TGTGCCAGCAGGGGGATAGGGGGCATCAGCAATGAGCAGTTCTTC.

The chain employs TRBV27 and TRBJ2-7; a weak D match, TRBD1 (6 bases). Germline V gene data show CDR1 as MNHEY and CDR2 as SMNVEV (reference sequence). CDR3 length: 13 residues. Trimming pared 3 bases from V and 5 bases from J, leaving 11 bases between. The CDR3 sequence: CASSFWPGDEQYF. Written as DNA, the CDR3 is TGTGCCAGCAGTTTTTGGCCAGGGGACGAGCAGTACTTC.

The chain is built from TRBV7-9 and TRBJ2-5; 8 bases are shared with TRBD1. This CDR3 contains 18 residues. Germline lookup yields CDR1 SEHNR and CDR2 FQNEAQ (reference sequence). Germline trimming cut 1 base from V and 3 bases from J; bases unmatched to any gene: 13. CDR3 DNA: TGTGCCAGCAGCTTAGGGAGGGCCGGGACAGGCGTTAAAGAGACCCAGTACTTC. Amino acid sequence: CASSLGRAGTGVKETQYF.

The J gene is TRBJ1-5, the V gene TRBV5-1, with a tentative D call TRBD1 (5 bases). V gave up 0 bases and J gave up 2 bases, with 18 bases separating them. The CDR3 is 18 residues long. Germline V gene lookup returns CDR1 SGHRS and CDR2 YFSETQ. CDR3 protein: CASSLGSPGSVGNQPQHF. For the CDR3, the DNA is TGCGCCAGCAGCTTGGGGTCGCCAGGGTCAGTGGGCAATCAGCCCCAGCATTTT.

V gene TRBV19 combines with J gene TRBJ1-5; D is uncertain. Trimming shortened V by 1 base and J by 2 bases, and 6 bases separated the two germline ends. In germline, CDR1 is LNHDA, CDR2 SQIVND (reference sequence). The CDR3 runs to 14 residues. The CDR3 coding sequence is TGTGCCAGTAGTATAGGGCAGGGCAATCAGCCCCAGCATTTT. Its translation is CASSIGQGNQPQHF.

The chain employs TRBV12-3 or TRBV12-4 and TRBJ2-5, with D possibly TRBD1 on 5 matching bases. The CDR3 contains 13 residues. V was pared by 3 bases and J by 0 bases, with 5 bases between. The CDR3 here is CASSLGHQETQYF. CDR3 bases: TGTGCCAGCAGTTTGGGGCACCAAGAGACCCAGTACTTC.

This chain joins TRBV7-3 and TRBJ1-2; perhaps TRBD1 as D (5 bases). Trimming removed 5 bases at V and 4 bases at J, with 14 bases between. Per germline, CDR1 SGHTA and CDR2 FQGTGA. CDR3 size: 14 residues. The CDR3 nucleotides read TGTGCCAGCAGCCCCGGGCGGGGCGGCTATGGCTACACCTTC. It yields the protein CASSPGRGGYGYTF.

The V and J genes are TRBV7-2 and TRBJ1-1; 7 bases align to TRBD1. The CDR3 has 15 amino acids. Germline assignment: CDR1 SGHTA and CDR2 FQGNSA. After removal of 1 base from V and 0 bases from J, the junction contained 2 bases not matched to a gene. The CDR3 DNA reads as TGTGCCAGCAGCTTAGGTGGGACAGTGAACACTGAAGCTTTCTTT. Its protein is CASSLGGTVNTEAFF.

The chain is built from TRBV14 and TRBJ1-2; D gene uncertain. This CDR3 is built from 15 residues. The V end lost 0 bases, the J end lost 4 bases, and 12 bases lay between the germline ends. The germline V gene has CDR1 SGHDN and CDR2 FVKESK. The CDR3 reads CASSQDSGRGYGYTF. The CDR3 nucleotides are TGTGCCAGCAGCCAAGATAGCGGGCGCGGCTATGGCTACACCTTC.

The V gene is TRBV21-1, the J gene TRBJ1-1. TRBV21-1 is a pseudogene. This CDR3 comprises 17 residues. The CDR3 DNA reads as TGTGCCAGCAGCAACCCATGGGAGAAGGGTAGGGACACTGAAGCTTTCTTT. This translates into CASSNPWEKGRDTEAFF.

The chain joins TRBV18 to TRBJ1-2; D remains ambiguous. Germline V gene data show CDR1 as KGHSH and CDR2 as LQKENI. Trimming removed 1 base from V and 1 base from J, with 16 bases in between. The CDR3 totals 17 residues. CDR3 loop: CASSPLLVTQHNYGYTF. The CDR3 DNA sequence: TGTGCCAGCTCACCACTTCTAGTAACACAACATAACTATGGCTACACCTTC.

Points on this clone: Relative to the germline gene, one junction end is altered; a read error may explain this. The chain carries TRBV28 and TRBJ1-3, with D tentatively TRBD1 (6 bases). The CDR3 consists of 17 residues. CDR1 is MDHEN and CDR2 is SYDVKM in the germline V gene. CDR3 in DNA: TGTGCCGGCAGCATCCGACAGGCCCACAAGCTGGGAAACACCATATATTTT. It is translated as CAGSIRQAHKLGNTIYF.

The table lists this clone with a few counts. The rearrangement joins TRBV6-5 to TRBJ1-2, with D possibly TRBD1 on 6 matching bases. The CDR3 is 12 residues long. The V and J ends lost 2 bases and 7 bases respectively, with 8 bases between them. Germline lookup yields CDR1 MNHEY and CDR2 SVGAGI. CDR3 region: CASSYGGFGYTF. In DNA, the CDR3 is TGTGCCAGCAGTTACGGGGGCTTTGGCTACACCTTC.

The chain uses TRBV5-1 and TRBJ2-7, with D uncertain. The V gene's germline CDR1 is SGHRS and CDR2 YFSETQ. This CDR3 has 16 residues. V was trimmed by 0 bases and J by 0 bases, leaving 13 bases between them. DNA of the CDR3: TGCGCCAGCAGCTTGGCGGCGCAGGCCTACTCCTACGAGCAGTACTTC. Its protein is CASSLAAQAYSYEQYF.

Here the CDR3 DNA reads TGTGCCAGCAGCGACAATACCGCTAATGAAAAACTGTTTTTT. Its translation is CASSDNTANEKLFF. The chain carries TRBV9 and TRBJ1-4; D is ambiguous. The CDR3 totals 14 residues. CDR1 SGDLS and CDR2 YYNGEE come from the germline V gene. Deletions cut 3 bases from V and 3 bases from J, with 9 bases between. The full variable domain, rest sourced from reference TRBV9 and TRBJ1-4, is DSGVTQTPKHLITATGQRVTLRCSPRSGDLSVYWYQQSLDQGLQFLIQYYNGEERAKGNILERFSAQQFPDLHSELNLSSLELGDSALYFCASSDNTANEKLFFGSGTQLSVL.

This chain connects TRBV11-3 to TRBJ1-2; 10 bases are a match to TRBD1. V gave up 6 bases and J gave up 1 base; unmatched junction bases: 17. The CDR3 runs to 19 residues. CDR1 is SGHNT and CDR2 is YENEEA in the germline V gene. CDR3 loop: CASRNSGTGAIRINYGYTF. The DNA for the CDR3 is TGTGCCAGCAGAAATTCCGGGACAGGGGCCATACGGATTAACTATGGCTACACCTTC.

V usage is TRBV18 and J usage is TRBJ1-2; TRBD1 agrees at 7 bases. With 2 bases clipped from V and 2 bases from J, the junction kept 5 bases outside the gene matches. The germline V gene has CDR1 KGHSH and CDR2 LQKENI. This CDR3 comprises 15 residues. The CDR3 nucleotides read TGTGCCAGCTCACCAGAGGGGGCCTTGAACTATGGCTACACCTTC. It codes for CASSPEGALNYGYTF.

The CDR3 is CASREAGGPRNEQFF. CDR3 DNA sequence: TGTGCCAGTAGGGAAGCGGGGGGGCCGAGGAATGAGCAGTTCTTC. The rearrangement joins TRBV19 to TRBJ2-1, with 10 bases fitting TRBD2. Germline values: CDR1 LNHDA, CDR2 SQIVND (reference sequence). With V trimmed by 6 bases and J by 7 bases, 9 bases remained unmatched. This CDR3 comprises 15 residues. The entire variable domain, with the rest obtained from reference TRBV19 and TRBJ2-1, is as follows: DGGITQSPKYLFRKEGQNVTLSCEQNLNHDAMYWYRQDPGQGLRLIYYSQIVNDFQKGDIAEGYSVSREKKESFPLTVTSAQKNPTAFYLCASREAGGPRNEQFFGPGTRLTVL.

The chain employs TRBV29-1 and TRBJ2-7, with D perhaps being TRBD1 or TRBD2 (5 bases each). This CDR3 has 11 residues. V was pared by 7 bases and J by 1 base, with 8 bases between. Germline V gene sequence: CDR1 SQVTM, CDR2 ANQGSEA. CDR3 region: CSARGSYEQYF. The CDR3 region has the DNA TGCAGCGCGAGGGGTTCCTACGAGCAGTACTTC.

V usage is TRBV29-1 and J usage is TRBJ2-7; 7 bases agree with TRBD1. This CDR3 has 13 residues. With V trimmed by 4 bases and J by 3 bases, 6 bases remained unmatched. Germline V gene sequence: CDR1 SQVTM, CDR2 ANQGSEA. This CDR3 is CSVVPGQNYEQYF. CDR3 nucleotide sequence: TGCAGCGTTGTTCCGGGACAGAACTACGAGCAGTACTTC.

The chain couples TRBV15 to TRBJ2-2; 12 nucleotides line up with TRBD2. The CDR3 runs to 18 residues. V gave up 1 base and J gave up 1 base; unmatched junction bases: 4. Germline-derived CDR1 and CDR2 are LNHNV and YYDKDF (reference sequence). The CDR3 spells CATSRAGGLAGNTGELFF. The CDR3 region has the DNA TGTGCCACCAGCAGAGCGGGGGGACTAGCGGGGAACACCGGGGAGCTGTTTTTT.